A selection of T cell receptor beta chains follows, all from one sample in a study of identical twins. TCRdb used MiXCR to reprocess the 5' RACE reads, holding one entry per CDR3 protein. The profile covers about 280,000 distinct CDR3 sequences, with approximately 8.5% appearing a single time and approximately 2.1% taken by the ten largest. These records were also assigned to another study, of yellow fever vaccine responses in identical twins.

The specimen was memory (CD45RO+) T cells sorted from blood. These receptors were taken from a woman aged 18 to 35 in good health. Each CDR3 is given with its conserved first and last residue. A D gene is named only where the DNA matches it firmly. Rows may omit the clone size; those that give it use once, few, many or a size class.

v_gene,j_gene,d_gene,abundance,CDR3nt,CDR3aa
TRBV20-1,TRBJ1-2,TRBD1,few,TGCAGTGCTAGAGGTGGGACAGAAAGTAACTATGGCTACACCTTC,CSARGGTESNYGYTF
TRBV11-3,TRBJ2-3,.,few,TGTGCCAGCAGCATCTCCGGGACCCAAGATACGCAGTATTTT,CASSISGTQDTQYF
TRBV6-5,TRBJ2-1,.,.,TGTGCCAGCAGTACTCTCATGGGGGCCACCTACAATGAGCAGTTCTTC,CASSTLMGATYNEQFF
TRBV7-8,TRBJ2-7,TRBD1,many,TGTGCCAGCAGCTTTCCGGGGACAGGGTTCTTCGAGCAGTACTTC,CASSFPGTGFFEQYF
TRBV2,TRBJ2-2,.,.,TGTGCCAGCAGTGCTGTAACCCACACCGGGGAGCTGTTTTTT,CASSAVTHTGELFF
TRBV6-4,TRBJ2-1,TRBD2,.,TGTGCCAGCAGCGAACTAGCGGGAGAAGCAAATGAGCAGTTCTTC,CASSELAGEANEQFF
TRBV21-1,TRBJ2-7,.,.,TGTGCCAGCAGCAAGACTGGACCGCGGTACGAGCAGTACTTC,CASSKTGPRYEQYF
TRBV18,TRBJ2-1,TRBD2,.,TGTGCCAGCTCACCTCCGGGACTAGCTTTCAATGAGCAGTTCTTC,CASSPPGLAFNEQFF
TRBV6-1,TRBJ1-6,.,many,TGTGCCAGCAATAGCAGGGGTGCGAATTCACCCCTCCACTTT,CASNSRGANSPLHF
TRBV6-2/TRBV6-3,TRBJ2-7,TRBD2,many,TGTGCCAGCAGTTACCGGGGGGGCCAGTCCTACGAGCAGTACTTC,CASSYRGGQSYEQYF
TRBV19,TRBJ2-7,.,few,TGTGCCAGTAGTATGGCGCAGGACGGGTACGAGCAGTACTTC,CASSMAQDGYEQYF
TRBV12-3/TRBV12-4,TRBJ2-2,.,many,TGTGCCAGCAGTTTAGCGGCTAGCGCCGGGGAGCTGTTTTTT,CASSLAASAGELFF
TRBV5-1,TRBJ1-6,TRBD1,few,TGCGCCAGCAGCCCGACAGGGGGAACCTATAATTCACCCCTCCACTTT,CASSPTGGTYNSPLHF
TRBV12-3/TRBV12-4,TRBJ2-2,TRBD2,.,TGTGCCAGCAGGCGAACTAGCGGGGCTAACACCGGGGAGCTGTTTTTT,CASRRTSGANTGELFF
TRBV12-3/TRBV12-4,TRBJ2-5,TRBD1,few,TGTGCCAGCCTCCGGGACAGGGATCCCGGGGAGACCCAGTACTTC,CASLRDRDPGETQYF
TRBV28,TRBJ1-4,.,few,TGTGCCAGCAGTTTTCGGACGGATAATGAAAAACTGTTTTTT,CASSFRTDNEKLFF
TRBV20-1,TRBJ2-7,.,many,TGCAGTGCTCTAACAGCCCGAAGCTCCTACGAGCAGTACTTC,CSALTARSSYEQYF
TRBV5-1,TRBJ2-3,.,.,TGCGCCAGCAGCTTGGCGGACGGATCCACAGATACGCAGTATTTT,CASSLADGSTDTQYF
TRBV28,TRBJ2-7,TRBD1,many,TGTGCCAGCACCCACTCCGGGACAGGCTCCTACGAGCAGTACTTC,CASTHSGTGSYEQYF
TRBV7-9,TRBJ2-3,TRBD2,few,TGTGCCAGCAGCGGAGGGGGACTAGCGGGGGGTATAGATACGCAGTATTTT,CASSGGGLAGGIDTQYF
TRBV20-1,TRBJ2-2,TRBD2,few,TGCAGTGCTCTGGGACTAGCGGGAGCTGGAAACACCGGGGAGCTGTTTTTT,CSALGLAGAGNTGELFF
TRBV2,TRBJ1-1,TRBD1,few,TGTGCCAGCAGTGGGGAGACAGGGGGGAACACTGAAGCTTTCTTT,CASSGETGGNTEAFF
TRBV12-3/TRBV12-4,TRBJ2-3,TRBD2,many,TGTGCCAGCAGTTTGGGCGGGGGGACATCAGATACGCAGTATTTT,CASSLGGGTSDTQYF
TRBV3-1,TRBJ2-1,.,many,TGTGCCAGCAGCCAAGTCTCTCGGCGGGGGCCAGGGAATGAGCAGTTCTTC,CASSQVSRRGPGNEQFF
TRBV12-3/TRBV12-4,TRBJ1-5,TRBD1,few,TGTGCCAGCAGCCTCCAGGGGACAGGCAATCAGCCCCAGCATTTT,CASSLQGTGNQPQHF
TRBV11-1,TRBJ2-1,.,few,TGTGCCAGCAGCTTAGTTGGCAGCGGAGGTTACAATGAGCAGTTCTTC,CASSLVGSGGYNEQFF
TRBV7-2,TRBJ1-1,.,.,TGTGCCAGCAGCTCGAGAGATCGGACTGAAGCTTTCTTT,CASSSRDRTEAFF
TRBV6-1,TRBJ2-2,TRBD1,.,TGTGCCAGCAGTCGGACAGGGGGCTACACCGGGGAGCTGTTTTTT,CASSRTGGYTGELFF
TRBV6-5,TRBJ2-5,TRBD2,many,TGTGCCAGCAGTTACTCGTCTAGCGGGAGTTTCGGGACCCAGTACTTC,CASSYSSSGSFGTQYF
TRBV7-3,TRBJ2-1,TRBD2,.,TGTGCCAGCAGCTTAATTATAGGACTAGCCAACAATGAGCAGTTCTTC,CASSLIIGLANNEQFF
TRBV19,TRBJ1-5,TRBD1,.,TGTGCCATAGCCGGGACAGGGGGAGGAAATCAGCCCCAGCATTTT,CAIAGTGGGNQPQHF
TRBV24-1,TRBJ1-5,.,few,TGTGCCACCGGGGGGAACCTCAATCAGCCCCAGCATTTT,CATGGNLNQPQHF
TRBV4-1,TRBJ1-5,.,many,TGCGCCAGCAGCCAAGAGGCGGCAGGGTATCAGCCCCAGCATTTT,CASSQEAAGYQPQHF
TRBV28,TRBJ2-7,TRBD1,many,TGTGCCAGCACCCTGACAGGGGGAACCTACGAGCAGTACTTC,CASTLTGGTYEQYF
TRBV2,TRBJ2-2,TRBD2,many,TGTGCCAGCAGTGGACTAGCGGGAATTAGAGCCGGGGAGCTGTTTTTT,CASSGLAGIRAGELFF
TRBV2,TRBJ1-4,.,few,TGTGCCAGCAGTGTTGTGTCAACTAATGAAAAACTGTTTTTT,CASSVVSTNEKLFF
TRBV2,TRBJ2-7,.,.,TGTGCCAGCAGTGTGGGCTACTACGAGCAGTACTTC,CASSVGYYEQYF
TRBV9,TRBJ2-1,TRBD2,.,TGTGCCAGCAGCGTACTGACTCTAGCGGGGGGCCAAGAGCAGTTCTTC,CASSVLTLAGGQEQFF
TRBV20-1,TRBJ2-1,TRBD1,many,TGCAGTGCTAGAGATCCTCCGTACAGGGGTGAGCAGTTCTTC,CSARDPPYRGEQFF
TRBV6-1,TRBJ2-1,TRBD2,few,TGTGCCAGCAGTGAAGCTGGGAGGGCCCCCTACAATGAGCAGTTCTTC,CASSEAGRAPYNEQFF
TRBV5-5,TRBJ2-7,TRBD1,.,TGTGCCAGCGGTCCTGGGCAGGGGGTCTACGAGCAGTACTTC,CASGPGQGVYEQYF
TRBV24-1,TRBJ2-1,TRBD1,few,TGTGCCACCAGTGATTCGGTAACAGGGGGGAATGAGCAGTTCTTC,CATSDSVTGGNEQFF
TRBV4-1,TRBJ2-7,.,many,TGCGCCAGCAGCCAAGATTGGCAGCCAGGGGGGGAGCAGTACTTC,CASSQDWQPGGEQYF
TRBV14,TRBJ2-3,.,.,TGTGCCAGCAGCCAAGATTCGGACTACCTCAACTTCACAGATACGCAGTATTTT,CASSQDSDYLNFTDTQYF
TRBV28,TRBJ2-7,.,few,TGTGCCAGCAGTTTTTCGGGACGCCTCTCCTACGAGCAGTACTTC,CASSFSGRLSYEQYF
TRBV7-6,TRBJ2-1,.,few,TGTGCCAGCAGCAAGGGGGGAAATGAGCAGTTCTTC,CASSKGGNEQFF
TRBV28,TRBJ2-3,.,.,TGTGCCAGTGTGACCAGCACAGATACGCAGTATTTT,CASVTSTDTQYF
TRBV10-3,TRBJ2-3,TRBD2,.,TGTGCCATCAGTGAGGTTTGGATCGGGACTAGCGGCACAGATACGCAGTATTTT,CAISEVWIGTSGTDTQYF
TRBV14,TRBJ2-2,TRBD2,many,TGTGCCAGCAGACAAACCACGGGGGGGACCGGGGAGCTGTTTTTT,CASRQTTGGTGELFF
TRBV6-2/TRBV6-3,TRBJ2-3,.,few,TGTGCCACCAACGGGGAACTAAACACAGATACGCAGTATTTT,CATNGELNTDTQYF
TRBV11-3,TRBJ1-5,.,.,TGTGCCAGCAGCCCCCCAGTGGGGGGCTTCTCGAATCAGCCCCAGCATTTT,CASSPPVGGFSNQPQHF
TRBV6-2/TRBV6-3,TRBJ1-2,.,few,TGTGCCAGCAGTCCGGACGTAGGCGGCTACACCTTC,CASSPDVGGYTF
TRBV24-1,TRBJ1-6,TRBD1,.,TGTGCCACCAGTGGGGTCACAGGGGTGGGATCACCCCTCCACTTT,CATSGVTGVGSPLHF
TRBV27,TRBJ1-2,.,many,TGTGCCAGCGGTACCCGACAGCTAGCTAACTATGGCTACACCTTC,CASGTRQLANYGYTF
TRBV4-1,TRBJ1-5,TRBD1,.,TGCGCCAGCAGCAGAATCGGGACAGACGATATAGCGAGGAATCAGCCCCAGCATTTT,CASSRIGTDDIARNQPQHF
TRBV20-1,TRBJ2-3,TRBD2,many,TGCAGTGCTAGGGCCAGTGGAGCGGGGGAATCAGATACGCAGTATTTT,CSARASGAGESDTQYF
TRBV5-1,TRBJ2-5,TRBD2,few,TGCGCCAGCAGCGAAAGGGCGGGAGTACAGGAGACCCAGTACTTC,CASSERAGVQETQYF
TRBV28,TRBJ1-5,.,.,TGTGCCAGCAGGGGACTGATTAATCAGCCCCAGCATTTT,CASRGLINQPQHF
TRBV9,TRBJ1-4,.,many,TGTGCCAGCAGCCCCCATGTAGGGGCAACTAATGAAAAACTGTTTTTT,CASSPHVGATNEKLFF